Presented here are 26 T cell receptor beta chains from one specimen sequenced in a study of blood T cell repertoires in COVID-19. Clones were read by immunoSEQ multiplex PCR, and TCRdb kept only the in-frame ones, dropping some. The table lists hundreds of thousands of clones, approximately 89% of them singletons. The sample was peripheral blood. These receptors were collected from a woman in her late teens or twenties who had recovered from COVID-19.

CDR3 nucleotide sequence: TGTGCCAGCAGGAAAAGCACAGGGGCGGACTATGGCTACACCTTC. Translation: CASRKSTGADYGYTF. The genes are TRBV5-4 and TRBJ1-2; the match to TRBD1 covers 7 bases. The germline V gene encodes CDR1 SGHNT and CDR2 YYREEE (reference sequence). This CDR3 is built from 15 residues. Unmatched junction bases numbered 10, after V lost 5 bases and J lost 3 bases. Variable domain in full (rest from reference TRBV5-4 and TRBJ1-2): ETGVTQSPTHLIKTRGQQVTLRCSSQSGHNTVSWYQQALGQGPQFIFQYYREEENGRGNFPPRFSGLQFPNYSSELNVNALELDDSALYLCASRKSTGADYGYTFGSGTRLTVV.

The rearrangement uses TRBV28 and TRBJ2-7; a weak D match, TRBD2 (7 bases). Germline V gives CDR1 MDHEN, CDR2 SYDVKM. The CDR3 runs to 15 residues. V shed 6 bases and J shed 4 bases, with 19 bases lying between them. The CDR3 loop is CASRTTTGRAYEQYV. Written as DNA, the CDR3 is TGTGCCAGCAGGACCACAACAGGGAGGGCATACGAGCAGTACGTC.

This clone was counted a few times. This chain connects TRBV30 to TRBJ1-5; 8 bases are shared with TRBD1. The CDR3 is 13 residues long. Germline values: CDR1 GTSNPN, CDR2 SVGIG (reference sequence). The junction had 3 bases not matched to a gene; V was cut back by 3 bases and J by 5 bases. The CDR3 sequence: CAWSATGDQPQHF. CDR3 DNA: TGTGCCTGGAGCGCGACAGGGGATCAGCCCCAGCATTTT.

The chain employs TRBV24-1 and TRBJ1-3; D is undetermined. Trimming shortened V by 9 bases and J by 8 bases, and 19 bases separated the two germline ends. The CDR3 length is 14 residues. Germline CDR1 and CDR2: KGHDR and SFDVKD. CDR3 sequence reads: CATRSTAEVDTIYF. DNA of the CDR3: TGTGCCACCCGGTCGACGGCCGAGGTCGACACCATATATTTT.

This clone was recorded once. V gene TRBV5-4 combines with J gene TRBJ2-1, with TRBD2 matching over 11 bases. Trimming took 4 bases from V and 5 from J; bases not matched to a gene: 2. The CDR3 spans 14 residues. Germline CDR1 SGHNT, CDR2 YYREEE (reference sequence). CDR3 DNA: TGTGCCAGCAGCCCGGGACTAGCGGACAATGAGCAGTTCTTC. It codes for CASSPGLADNEQFF.

This clone has a single count. The gene calls are TRBV24-1 and TRBJ2-3; 9 positions agree with TRBD1. Germline assignment: CDR1 KGHDR and CDR2 SFDVKD. The length of the CDR3 is 16 residues. V gave up 4 bases and J gave up 2 bases; unmatched junction bases: 6. Written as DNA, the CDR3 is TGTGCCACCAGTGACAGGGACAGGGACTACACAGATACGCAGTATTTT. Protein: CATSDRDRDYTDTQYF.

The gene calls are TRBV4-1 and TRBJ1-6, with no clear D. The CDR3 runs to 14 residues. Deletions cut 4 bases from V and 9 bases from J, with 13 bases between. CDR1 is MGHRA, CDR2 YSYEKL, per germline. CDR3 loop: CASSRREGGSPLHF. CDR3 DNA: TGCGCCAGCAGCCGGCGGGAGGGAGGTTCACCCCTCCACTTT.

The chain combines TRBV6-1 with TRBJ1-5; maybe TRBD1 (6 bases). V was clipped by 1 base and J by 7 bases, with 8 bases between them. In germline, CDR1 is MNHNS, CDR2 SASEGT. The CDR3 spans 13 residues. For the CDR3, the DNA is TGTGCCAGCAGTGAAGGGGGGCGGCAGCCCCAGCATTTT. Translation: CASSEGGRQPQHF.

This rearrangement joins TRBV6-2 or TRBV6-3 to TRBJ2-4; D may be TRBD1 (5 bases). Trimming removed 7 bases from V and 0 bases from J, with 19 bases in between. The CDR3 has 17 amino acids. CDR1 and CDR2 (germline): MNHEY, SVGEGT. For the CDR3, the DNA is TGTGCCAGCACCCCCCGCGCGGAAGGGGAAGCCAAAAACATTCAGTACTTC. This gives the protein CASTPRAEGEAKNIQYF.

This sequence joins TRBV4-3 and TRBJ2-2; 7 bases map to TRBD1. The germline V gene has CDR1 LGHNA and CDR2 YSLEER. The CDR3 is made up of 15 amino acids. Trimming took 5 bases from V and 3 from J; bases not matched to a gene: 6. DNA of the CDR3: TGCGCCAGCAGCTACCAAACAGGGGACACCGGGGAGCTGTTTTTT. The encoded protein is CASSYQTGDTGELFF.

This chain connects TRBV12-3 or TRBV12-4 to TRBJ2-1; 7 nucleotides align to TRBD2. The CDR3 loop spans 13 amino acids. V was pared by 7 bases and J by 16 bases, with 16 bases of the junction left unmatched. CDR3 loop: CASMERGSGGKFF. The DNA of the CDR3 is TGTGCCAGCATGGAGCGGGGCTCGGGAGGAAAATTCTTC.

CDR3 amino acids: CASSLVGFRECVAGYEQYV. In nucleotides, the CDR3 is TGTGCCAGCAGCTTAGTCGGGTTCCGGGAGTGTGTTGCTGGCTACGAGCAGTACGTC. The genes are TRBV7-2 and TRBJ2-7, with a weak D call TRBD2 (6 bases). The CDR3 covers 19 residues. The V and J ends lost 1 base and 3 bases respectively, with 25 bases between them. Germline V gene data show CDR1 as SGHTA and CDR2 as FQGNSA.

This chain links TRBV27 with TRBJ1-2; 7 nucleotides align to TRBD1. After removal of 6 bases from V and 4 bases from J, the junction contained 8 bases not matched to a gene. Per germline, CDR1 MNHEY and CDR2 SMNVEV (reference sequence). The CDR3 loop spans 14 amino acids. The CDR3 sequence: CASSAAGQLYGYTF. The CDR3 DNA sequence: TGTGCCAGCAGCGCGGCGGGACAGCTCTATGGCTACACCTTC.

The chain is built from TRBV11-2 and TRBJ2-1; 9 bases are a match to TRBD1. The V gene's germline CDR1 is SGHAT and CDR2 FQNNGV. This CDR3 comprises 15 residues. V was pared by 4 bases and J by 3 bases, with 4 bases of the junction left unmatched. CDR3 loop: CASSSTGGGYNEQFF. CDR3 bases: TGTGCCAGCAGCTCGACAGGGGGAGGCTACAATGAGCAGTTCTTC.

The V gene is TRBV7-2, the J gene TRBJ1-1, with a tentative D call TRBD1 (6 bases). V lost 2 bases, J lost 0 bases, and 10 bases lay in between. CDR3 length equals 15 residues. Germline CDR1 reads SGHTA; CDR2 reads FQGNSA. CDR3 region: CASSLLGQMNTEAFF. CDR3 sequence (DNA): TGTGCCAGCAGCTTACTCGGACAGATGAACACTGAAGCTTTCTTT.

This chain links TRBV30 with TRBJ1-2, with a tentative D call TRBD1 (6 bases). V was trimmed by 4 bases and J by 3 bases, leaving 9 bases between them. The CDR3 covers 12 residues. CDR1 and CDR2 (germline): GTSNPN, SVGIG (reference sequence). For the CDR3, the DNA is TGTGCCTGGAATAAGGGGGACTATGGCTACACCTTC. Translated, it gives CAWNKGDYGYTF.

This rearrangement joins TRBV12-5 to TRBJ2-5; D possibly corresponds to TRBD1 (5 bases). The CDR3 runs 16 residues. Trimming removed 0 bases from V and 9 bases from J, with 20 bases in between. Germline values: CDR1 LGHNT, CDR2 FRNRAP. Here the CDR3 reads CASGLVPPGLERAQYF. The CDR3 nucleotides are TGTGCTAGTGGTTTGGTACCTCCAGGGCTGGAAAGGGCCCAGTACTTC. The whole variable domain, filled in from reference TRBV12-5 and TRBJ2-5, reads DARVTQTPRHKVTEMGQEVTMRCQPILGHNTVFWYRQTMMQGLELLAYFRNRAPLDDSGMPKDRFSAEMPDATLATLKIQPSEPRDSAVYFCASGLVPPGLERAQYFGPGTRLLVL.

The CDR3 spells CASTVLGRRNEQFF. Written as DNA, the CDR3 is TGCGCCAGCACAGTTTTGGGGCGGCGCAATGAGCAGTTCTTC. The gene calls are TRBV5-1 and TRBJ2-1, with D possibly being TRBD1 (5 bases). Trimming removed 6 bases from V and 6 bases from J, with 16 bases in between. Germline assignment: CDR1 SGHRS and CDR2 YFSETQ. CDR3 length equals 14 residues.

The rearrangement joins TRBV24-1 to TRBJ2-5; TRBD1 agrees at 7 bases. Germline trimming cut 4 bases from V and 2 bases from J; bases unmatched to any gene: 6. This CDR3 contains 15 residues. Per germline, CDR1 KGHDR and CDR2 SFDVKD. CDR3 nucleotide sequence: TGTGCCACCAGTGACAGACAGACAGGGCAAGAGACCCAGTACTTC. Residues: CATSDRQTGQETQYF.

The chain uses TRBV9 and TRBJ2-6, with D tentatively TRBD2 (6 bases). CDR1 and CDR2 from the germline V gene are SGDLS and YYNGEE. The CDR3 extends over 15 amino acids. With 4 bases removed from V and 1 base from J, the gap between germline ends came to 9 bases. The CDR3 loop is CASSKGRSGANVLTF. As DNA, the CDR3 is TGTGCCAGCAGCAAAGGGAGGTCTGGGGCCAACGTCCTGACTTTC.

J is TRBJ1-3 and V is TRBV6-5; TRBD1 is a possible D gene (5 bases). This CDR3 spans 14 amino acids. The V gene's germline CDR1 is MNHEY and CDR2 SVGAGI. V lost 2 bases and J 4 bases, leaving 9 bases between the germline ends. The CDR3 sequence: CASSYKGPGNTIYF. DNA for the CDR3: TGTGCCAGCAGTTACAAGGGGCCAGGAAACACCATATATTTT.

The genes are TRBV28 and TRBJ1-2; D remains ambiguous. V shed 7 bases and J shed 4 bases, with 19 bases lying between them. This CDR3 is 15 amino acids long. The germline gives CDR1 MDHEN, CDR2 SYDVKM. CDR3 in amino acids: CASTNAQSRSYGYTF. CDR3 in DNA: TGTGCCAGCACTAATGCTCAAAGCAGGTCCTATGGCTACACCTTC.

The rearrangement uses TRBV7-2 and TRBJ1-6; maybe TRBD1 (6 bases). Germline V CDR1 and CDR2: SGHTA, FQGNSA. The CDR3 contains 15 residues. V lost 2 bases and J lost 6, with 11 bases in between. CDR3 nucleotides: TGTGCCAGCAGCTTACTTGGACAGTTTAATTCACCCCTCCACTTT. This translates into CASSLLGQFNSPLHF.

This chain joins TRBV6-2 or TRBV6-3 and TRBJ2-3; TRBD2 agrees at 10 bases. Germline assignment: CDR1 MNHEY and CDR2 SVGEGT. CDR3 size: 16 residues. J was trimmed by 2 bases and V by 3 bases; bases with no gene match: 5. The CDR3 sequence is CASSYRTSGVTDTQYF. Written as DNA, the CDR3 is TGTGCCAGCAGTTATCGAACTAGCGGGGTCACAGATACGCAGTATTTT.

J is TRBJ2-7 and V is TRBV28, with 10 bases lining up with TRBD2. In germline, CDR1 is MDHEN, CDR2 SYDVKM. The CDR3 covers 13 residues. Germline trimming cut 5 bases from V and 3 bases from J; bases unmatched to any gene: 1. CDR3 coding DNA: TGTGCCAGCAGTCGGACTAGCGGCTACGAGCAGTACGTC. Translated: CASSRTSGYEQYV.

The rearrangement links TRBV10-2 to TRBJ1-5, with 8 bases aligning to TRBD1. The CDR3 covers 15 residues. J gave up 4 bases and V 5 bases, and 7 bases lay outside the gene matches. The germline V gene has CDR1 WSHSY and CDR2 SAAADI. The CDR3 sequence: CASSFGQGENQPQHF. The CDR3 coding sequence is TGCGCCAGCAGTTTCGGACAGGGTGAAAATCAGCCCCAGCATTTT.